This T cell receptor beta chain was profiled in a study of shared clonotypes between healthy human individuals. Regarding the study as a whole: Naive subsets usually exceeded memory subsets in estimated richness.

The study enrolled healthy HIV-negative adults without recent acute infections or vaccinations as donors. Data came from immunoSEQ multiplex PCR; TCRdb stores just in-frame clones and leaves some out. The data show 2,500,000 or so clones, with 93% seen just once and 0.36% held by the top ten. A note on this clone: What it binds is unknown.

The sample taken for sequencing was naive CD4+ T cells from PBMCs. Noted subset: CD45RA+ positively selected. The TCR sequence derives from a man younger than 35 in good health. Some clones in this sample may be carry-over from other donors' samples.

CDR3 residues: CASSLTGSGSGYTF. In DNA, the CDR3 is TGCGCCAGCAGCTTGACAGGGTCTGGCTCTGGCTACACCTTC. The chain employs TRBV5-1 and TRBJ1-2; tentative D call: TRBD1 (6 bases). Per germline, CDR1 SGHRS and CDR2 YFSETQ. The CDR3 is made up of 14 amino acids. The V end was cut by 1 base, the J end by 7 bases, with 14 bases between.